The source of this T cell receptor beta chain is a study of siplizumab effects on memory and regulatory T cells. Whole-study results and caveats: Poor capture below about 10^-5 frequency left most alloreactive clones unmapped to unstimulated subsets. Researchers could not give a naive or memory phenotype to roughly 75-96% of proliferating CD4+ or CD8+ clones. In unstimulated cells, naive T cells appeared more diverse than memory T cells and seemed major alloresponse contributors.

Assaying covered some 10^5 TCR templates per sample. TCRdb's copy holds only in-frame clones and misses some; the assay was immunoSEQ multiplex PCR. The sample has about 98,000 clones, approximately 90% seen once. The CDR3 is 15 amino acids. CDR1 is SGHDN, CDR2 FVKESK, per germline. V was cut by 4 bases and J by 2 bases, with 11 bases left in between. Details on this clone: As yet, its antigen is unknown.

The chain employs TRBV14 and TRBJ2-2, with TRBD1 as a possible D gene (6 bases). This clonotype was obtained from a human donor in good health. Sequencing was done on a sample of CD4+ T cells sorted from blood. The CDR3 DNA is TGTGCCAGCAGCCTCGGACAGCTCAACACCGGGGAGCTGTTTTTT. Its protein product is CASSLGQLNTGELFF. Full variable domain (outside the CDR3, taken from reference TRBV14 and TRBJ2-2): EAGVTQFPSHSVIEKGQTVTLRCDPISGHDNLYWYRRVMGKEIKFLLHFVKESKQDESGMPNNRFLAERTGGTYSTLKVQPAELEDSGVYFCASSLGQLNTGELFFGEGSRLTVL.